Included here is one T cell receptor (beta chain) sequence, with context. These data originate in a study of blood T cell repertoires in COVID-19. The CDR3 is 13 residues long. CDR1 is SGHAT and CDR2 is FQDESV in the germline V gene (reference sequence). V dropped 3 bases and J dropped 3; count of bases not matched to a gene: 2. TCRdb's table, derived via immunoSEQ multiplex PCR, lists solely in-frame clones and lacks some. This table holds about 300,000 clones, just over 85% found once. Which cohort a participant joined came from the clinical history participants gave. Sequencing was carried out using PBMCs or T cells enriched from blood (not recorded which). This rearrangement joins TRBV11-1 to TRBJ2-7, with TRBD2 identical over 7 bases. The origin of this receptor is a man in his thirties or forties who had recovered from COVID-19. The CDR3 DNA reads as TGTGCCAGCAGCTTCAGCGGGGTCTACGAGCAGTACTTC. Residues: CASSFSGVYEQYF.